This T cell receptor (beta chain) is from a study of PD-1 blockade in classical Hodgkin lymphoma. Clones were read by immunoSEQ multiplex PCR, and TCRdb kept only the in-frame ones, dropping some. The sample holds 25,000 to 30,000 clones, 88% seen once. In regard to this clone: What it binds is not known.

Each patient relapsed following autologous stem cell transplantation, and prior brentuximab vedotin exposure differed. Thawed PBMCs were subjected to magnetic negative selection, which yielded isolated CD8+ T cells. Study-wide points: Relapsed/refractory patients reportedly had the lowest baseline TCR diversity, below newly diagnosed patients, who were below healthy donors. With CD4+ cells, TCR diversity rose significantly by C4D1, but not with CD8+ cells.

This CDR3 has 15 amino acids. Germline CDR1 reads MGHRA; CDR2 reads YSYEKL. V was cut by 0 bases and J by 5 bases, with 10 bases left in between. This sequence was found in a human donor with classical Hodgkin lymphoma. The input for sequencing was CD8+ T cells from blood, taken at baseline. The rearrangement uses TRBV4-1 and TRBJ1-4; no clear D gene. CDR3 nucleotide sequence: TGCGCCAGCAGCCAAGAAGTCCGCTTAAATGAAAAACTGTTTTTT. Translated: CASSQEVRLNEKLFF.